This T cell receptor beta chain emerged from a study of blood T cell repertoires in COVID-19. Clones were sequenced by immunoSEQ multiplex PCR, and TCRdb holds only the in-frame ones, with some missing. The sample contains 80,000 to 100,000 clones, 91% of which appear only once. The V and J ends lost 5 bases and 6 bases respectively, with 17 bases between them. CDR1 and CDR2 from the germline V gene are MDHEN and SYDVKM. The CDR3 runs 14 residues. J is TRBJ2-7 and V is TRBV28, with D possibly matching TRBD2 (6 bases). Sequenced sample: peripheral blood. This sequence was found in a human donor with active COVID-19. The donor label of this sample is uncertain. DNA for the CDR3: TGTGCCAGCAGTCCCGTTTTACGAGCGGGCGAGCAGTACTTC. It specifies CASSPVLRAGEQYF.